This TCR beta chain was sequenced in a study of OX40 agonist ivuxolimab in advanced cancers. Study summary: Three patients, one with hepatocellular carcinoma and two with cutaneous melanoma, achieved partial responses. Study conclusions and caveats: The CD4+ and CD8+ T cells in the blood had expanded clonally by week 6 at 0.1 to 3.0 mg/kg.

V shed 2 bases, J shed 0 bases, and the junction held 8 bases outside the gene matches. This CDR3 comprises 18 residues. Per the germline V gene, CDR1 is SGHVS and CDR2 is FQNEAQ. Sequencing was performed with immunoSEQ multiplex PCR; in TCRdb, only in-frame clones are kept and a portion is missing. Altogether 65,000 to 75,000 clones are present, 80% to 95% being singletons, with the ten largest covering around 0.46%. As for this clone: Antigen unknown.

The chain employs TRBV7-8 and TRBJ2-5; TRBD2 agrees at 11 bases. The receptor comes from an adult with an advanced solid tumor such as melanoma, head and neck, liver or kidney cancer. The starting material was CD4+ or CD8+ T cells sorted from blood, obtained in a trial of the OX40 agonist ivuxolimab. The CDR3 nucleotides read TGTGCCAGCAGCTTAACTCGACTAGCGGGAACGTACCAAGAGACCCAGTACTTC. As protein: CASSLTRLAGTYQETQYF.